These 20 T cell receptor beta chains share one sample of origin, sequenced in a study of blood T cell repertoires in COVID-19. Generated by immunoSEQ multiplex PCR, the TCRdb table keeps only in-frame clones and is missing some. Of roughly 290,000 clones in the sample, around 86% are singletons; the top ten hold 1.5% to 2%. Sequencing was performed on PBMCs or T cells enriched from blood (not recorded which). Receptor source: a woman in her forties who had recovered from COVID-19.

The rearrangement uses TRBV5-4 and TRBJ1-2; no clear D. This CDR3 comprises 16 residues. Germline assignment: CDR1 SGHNT and CDR2 YYREEE (reference sequence). Trimming left V 2 bases short and J 0 bases short, with 14 bases between. This CDR3 reads CASSFLRGGTNYGYTF. The CDR3, as DNA: TGTGCCAGCAGCTTCCTTCGGGGAGGAACTAACTATGGCTACACCTTC.

This chain joins TRBV30 and TRBJ1-6, with 8 bases matching TRBD1. The length of the CDR3 is 14 residues. Germline V lookup: CDR1 GTSNPN, CDR2 SVGIG (reference sequence). The ends lost 4 bases at V and 7 bases at J; junction bases unmatched: 6. The CDR3 loop reads CAWKKGTGNSPLHF. CDR3 coding DNA: TGTGCCTGGAAAAAAGGGACAGGCAATTCACCCCTCCACTTT.

The genes are TRBV19 and TRBJ2-3, with 8 bases fitting TRBD1. Per the germline V gene, CDR1 is LNHDA and CDR2 is SQIVND (reference sequence). V gave up 7 bases and J gave up 3 bases; unmatched junction bases: 6. The CDR3 loop spans 14 amino acids. CDR3 nucleotide sequence: TGTGCCAGTACCTCGACAGGGGCGACAGATACGCAGTATTTT. This translates into CASTSTGATDTQYF.

The V and J genes are TRBV19 and TRBJ2-5; 8 nucleotides line up with TRBD2. Germline V gene lookup returns CDR1 LNHDA and CDR2 SQIVND (reference sequence). The CDR3 spans 16 residues. Trimming took 8 bases from V and 5 from J; bases not matched to a gene: 16. The CDR3, as DNA: TGTGCCAGTGCTGCCGGGGGGGCCACCCGACGGGAGACCCAGTACTTC. Protein product: CASAAGGATRRETQYF.

The V and J genes are TRBV11-2 and TRBJ1-2; TRBD1 aligns across 8 bases. Germline V gene sequence: CDR1 SGHAT, CDR2 FQNNGV. The trim removed 5 bases at V and 3 bases at J, leaving 14 bases unmatched. This CDR3 region has 17 residues. Here the CDR3 reads CASSPHQGAVADYGYTF. The DNA of the CDR3 is TGTGCCAGCAGCCCCCACCAGGGGGCTGTTGCGGACTATGGCTACACCTTC.

V usage is TRBV11-3 and J usage is TRBJ2-1; maybe TRBD2 (5 bases). The ends were cut back, 1 base at V and 0 bases at J, with 10 bases in the middle. The length of the CDR3 is 16 residues. Germline CDR1 is SGHNT and CDR2 is YENEEA. The CDR3 loop is CASSLAFSASYNEQFF. DNA for the CDR3: TGTGCCAGCAGCTTAGCGTTTAGCGCCTCCTACAATGAGCAGTTCTTC.

This clone was observed once. V is TRBV12-5 and J is TRBJ2-2, with TRBD1 matching 8 bases. The CDR3 totals 17 residues. Germline V gene lookup returns CDR1 LGHNT and CDR2 FRNRAP. V shed 2 bases and J 6 bases; nucleotides not matched to a gene: 11. The CDR3: CASGLRQGAGGAGELFF. The CDR3 nucleotides read TGTGCTAGTGGTTTGCGGCAGGGGGCCGGTGGAGCCGGGGAGCTGTTTTTT.

This chain uses TRBV10-3 with TRBJ2-6, with D tentatively TRBD1 (6 bases). The CDR3 loop spans 14 amino acids. V shed 8 bases and J shed 3 bases, with 11 bases lying between them. Per germline, CDR1 ENHRY and CDR2 SYGVKD. The CDR3 DNA reads as TGTGCCATCGGTACAGGGAGTGGGGCCAACGTCCTGACTTTC. Protein sequence: CAIGTGSGANVLTF.

The chain employs TRBV7-2 and TRBJ1-3, with 9 bases identical to TRBD1. CDR1 is SGHTA and CDR2 is FQGNSA in the germline V gene. CDR3 length: 16 amino acids. The V and J ends lost 2 bases and 4 bases, in that order; junction bases with no gene match: 6. The CDR3 nucleotides are TGTGCCAGCAGCTTATCCGGGACAGGGTTCGGAAACACCATATATTTT. Encoded protein: CASSLSGTGFGNTIYF. The complete variable domain, with remaining parts taken from reference TRBV7-2 and TRBJ1-3, reads GAGVSQSPSNKVTEKGKDVELRCDPISGHTALYWYRQSLGQGLEFLIYFQGNSAPDKSGLPSDRFSAERTGGSVSTLTIQRTQQEDSAVYLCASSLSGTGFGNTIYFGEGSWLTVV.

V usage is TRBV9 and J usage is TRBJ1-2, with TRBD1 as a possible D gene (6 bases). Germline V gives CDR1 SGDLS, CDR2 YYNGEE. The CDR3 sequence is 15 residues long. Trimming removed 4 bases at V and 2 bases at J, with 15 bases between. Here the CDR3 DNA reads TGTGCCAGCAGCCCTCAGGGGACGAACAACTATGGCTACACCTTC. Its protein is CASSPQGTNNYGYTF.

This clone has only one observation. This sequence joins TRBV5-4 and TRBJ2-3, with D possibly matching TRBD1 (5 bases). Germline lookup yields CDR1 SGHNT and CDR2 YYREEE (reference sequence). This CDR3 region has 14 residues. V dropped 7 bases and J dropped 3 bases, with 15 bases sitting between them. The CDR3 region has the DNA TGTGCCAGCCACTCGAGGCAGGGAACAGATACGCAGTATTTT. Its protein product is CASHSRQGTDTQYF.

This clone was observed at least ten times. The chain carries TRBV5-1 and TRBJ1-1; D is perhaps TRBD1 (5 bases). V dropped 5 bases and J dropped 4 bases, with 9 bases sitting between them. This CDR3 spans 12 amino acids. The germline V gene has CDR1 SGHRS and CDR2 YFSETQ. The CDR3 nucleotides are TGCGCCAGCAGGAGGGACTCCACTGAAGCTTTCTTT. Its protein is CASRRDSTEAFF.

J is TRBJ2-7 and V is TRBV10-2; D unresolved. This CDR3 has 17 amino acids. CDR1 is WSHSY, CDR2 SAAADI, per germline. The V gene lost 3 bases and the J gene lost 7 bases, with 25 bases spanning the gap. The CDR3 loop is CASSDSPSRDSTGEQYF. CDR3 coding DNA: TGCGCCAGCAGTGATTCCCCCTCCCGAGACTCCACTGGGGAGCAGTACTTC.

This chain joins TRBV5-1 and TRBJ2-3, with TRBD1 matching 8 bases. Losses at the gene ends were 1 base for V and 4 bases for J; bases not matched to a gene: 14. Germline V CDR1 and CDR2: SGHRS, YFSETQ. The CDR3 loop spans 18 amino acids. The CDR3 nucleotides are TGCGCCAGCAGCTTGACCGGGACAGGATTTTTCAAGGCAGATACGCAGTATTTT. Translating gives CASSLTGTGFFKADTQYF.

This clone was seen once. J is TRBJ1-1 and V is TRBV13, with TRBD1 as a possible D gene (6 bases). Trimming cost V 0 bases and J 5 bases, with 7 bases left between them. Germline-derived CDR1 and CDR2 are PRHDT and FYEKMQ (reference sequence). The CDR3 loop spans 13 amino acids. CDR3 protein: CASSLGRGTEAFF. CDR3 DNA: TGTGCCAGCAGCTTAGGAAGGGGGACTGAAGCTTTCTTT.

J is TRBJ1-2 and V is TRBV12-5, with TRBD1 matching over 8 bases. V shed 1 base, J shed 5 bases, and the junction held 3 bases outside the gene matches. The CDR3 consists of 14 residues. Germline-derived CDR1 and CDR2 are LGHNT and FRNRAP. CDR3 nucleotide sequence: TGTGCTAGTGGTTTGGCAGGGGGCCAATATGGCTACACCTTC. This codes for CASGLAGGQYGYTF.

V usage is TRBV30 and J usage is TRBJ1-4; 7 bases are shared with TRBD1. In germline, CDR1 is GTSNPN, CDR2 SVGIG (reference sequence). CDR3 size: 13 residues. V shed 6 bases, J shed 7 bases, and the junction held 8 bases outside the gene matches. CDR3 region: CACNRGRVEKLFF. The CDR3 bases are TGTGCCTGCAACAGGGGAAGGGTTGAAAAACTGTTTTTT.

The genes are TRBV30 and TRBJ2-1, with D possibly TRBD1 on 6 matching bases. CDR3 length: 14 amino acids. The ends were cut back, 3 bases at V and 8 bases at J, with 17 bases in the middle. Germline loops: CDR1 GTSNPN, CDR2 SVGIG (reference sequence). CDR3: CAWSRGQPLHEQFF. The CDR3, as DNA: TGTGCCTGGAGCAGGGGCCAGCCCTTGCATGAGCAGTTCTTC.

The chain employs TRBV7-6 and TRBJ1-3; tentative D call: TRBD1 (5 bases). CDR1 SGHVS and CDR2 FNYEAQ come from the germline V gene. This CDR3 is 16 amino acids long. Trimming removed 3 bases at V and 3 bases at J, with 15 bases between. The CDR3 DNA reads as TGTGCCAGCAGCTTGGCCGGGGAGGGGCTTGGAAACACCATATATTTT. Translating gives CASSLAGEGLGNTIYF.

The chain joins TRBV30 to TRBJ2-2; TRBD2 matches at 12 bases. Germline V gene lookup returns CDR1 GTSNPN and CDR2 SVGIG (reference sequence). The CDR3 extends over 16 amino acids. The V and J ends lost 6 bases and 7 bases, in that order; junction bases with no gene match: 12. In nucleotides, the CDR3 is TGTGCCTGTTCAGGCACTAGCGGGGGGAGGATCGGGGAGCTGTTTTTT. Protein product: CACSGTSGGRIGELFF.